This is a list of T cell receptor beta chains from one sample in a study of radiation and T cells in renal cell carcinoma. Sequencing used immunoSEQ multiplex PCR; TCRdb keeps in-frame clones, though not all of them. The repertoire holds 140,000 or so clones, 70% to 90% seen once, with around 11% in the top ten. The sequencing used blood, collected from a patient whose treatment included radiotherapy and nephrectomy. The receptors stem from a woman between 50 and 59 years old with renal cell carcinoma. Both conserved end residues are part of each CDR3. The D gene is left open where the match is weak. Rows give clone size only sometimes, using once, few, many, or a class for an expanded clone.

CDR3 DNA,CDR3 protein,V gene,J gene,D gene,clone size
TGTGCCAGCAGCTTAGTGACGGGGAACTCCTACGAGCAGTACTTC,CASSLVTGNSYEQYF,TRBV11-2,TRBJ2-7,.,.
TGCAGCGTAGGGACTAGCGGGGGCGCTCAAGAGACCCAGTACTTC,CSVGTSGGAQETQYF,TRBV29-1,TRBJ2-5,TRBD2,.
TGTGCCAGCAGCTTAGCCCTGACTAGTACAGATACGCAGTATTTT,CASSLALTSTDTQYF,TRBV7-2,TRBJ2-3,.,.
TGTGCCAGCAGCTTCGGACAGGCGTACGAGCAGTACTTC,CASSFGQAYEQYF,TRBV7-9,TRBJ2-7,TRBD1,.
TGTGCCAGCAGCTTAAGACGGTCTGAAGAGACCCAGTACTTC,CASSLRRSEETQYF,TRBV7-2,TRBJ2-5,.,.
TGTGCCAGCAGCTTAGTGCGGGGCTCCTACAATGAGCAGTTCTTC,CASSLVRGSYNEQFF,TRBV11-2,TRBJ2-1,.,.
TGTGCCACCAGCAGAGAGGGGGGCTCCTACGAGCAGTACTTC,CATSREGGSYEQYF,TRBV15,TRBJ2-7,.,once
TGTGCCAGCAGCCCTACACCGGGACTCATCGAAAACTATGGCTACACCTTC,CASSPTPGLIENYGYTF,TRBV9,TRBJ1-2,.,.
TGCGCCAGCAGCTTGGCGACAGGGCTTGGAAACACCATATATTTT,CASSLATGLGNTIYF,TRBV5-1,TRBJ1-3,TRBD1,once
TGTGCCAGCAGCTTGGATTCAGGGAGGAACTATGGCTACACCTTC,CASSLDSGRNYGYTF,TRBV5-5,TRBJ1-2,.,.
TGTGCCAGCAGTGGAGCCTACGAGCAGTACTTC,CASSGAYEQYF,TRBV6-1,TRBJ2-7,.,.
TGTGCCAGCAGCCAAGACCCGGACAGTATTGTTTCACCCCTCCACTTT,CASSQDPDSIVSPLHF,TRBV4-2,TRBJ1-6,.,.
TGTGCCAGCAGTGATGGGTACCAAGGGGACTATGGCTACACCTTC,CASSDGYQGDYGYTF,TRBV6-1,TRBJ1-2,.,.
TGTGCCTCGGCGGGCGGCCAGAACACTGAAGCTTTCTTT,CASAGGQNTEAFF,TRBV7-3,TRBJ1-1,.,few
TGTGCCAGCAGTTTATCGAGCGGGGGGGGCTCCTACAATGAGCAGTTCTTC,CASSLSSGGGSYNEQFF,TRBV27,TRBJ2-1,TRBD2,.
TGTGCCAGCAGCTTAGGCCATTCGAACACTGAAGCTTTCTTT,CASSLGHSNTEAFF,TRBV7-3,TRBJ1-1,.,.
TGTGCCAGCAGCTTAGAGCAGGACTACGAGCAGTACTTC,CASSLEQDYEQYF,TRBV11-3,TRBJ2-7,.,once
TGTGCCAGCAGTGAAGTGGCAGCCACGGGAGCTTTCTTT,CASSEVAATGAFF,TRBV6-1,TRBJ1-1,.,once
TGTGCCAGCAGCCATGTGGAAACTGAAGCTTTCTTT,CASSHVETEAFF,TRBV7-9,TRBJ1-1,.,.
TGCGCCAGCAGCCAAGGAGCCGGGGGCAGCAAAGAGACCCAGTACTTC,CASSQGAGGSKETQYF,TRBV4-1,TRBJ2-5,.,.
TGTGCCAGCAGGAACCAGGGTGCTAAAGATGGCTACACCTTC,CASRNQGAKDGYTF,TRBV6-1,TRBJ1-2,.,.
TGTGCCTGGAGGGATAGACTAGCTTTTCGCGAGACCCAGTACTTC,CAWRDRLAFRETQYF,TRBV30,TRBJ2-5,TRBD2,.
TGTGCCAGCAGGGTAACTACCCAGTACTTC,CASRVTTQYF,TRBV2,TRBJ2-5,.,.
TGTGCCAGCTCACCAGCCGTGTCTGATGAGCAGTTCTTC,CASSPAVSDEQFF,TRBV18,TRBJ2-1,.,.
TGTGCTAGTGGTTCCGGACTAGCGGGGGCCGGAGATACGCAGTATTTT,CASGSGLAGAGDTQYF,TRBV12-5,TRBJ2-3,TRBD2,.
TGTGCCAGCAGCCAAGACCAGGGGCTTGGGGAAAACATTCAGTACTTC,CASSQDQGLGENIQYF,TRBV14,TRBJ2-4,.,.
TGCGCCAGCACCCATACTAGCGGGGGGGCCAATGAGCAGTTCTTC,CASTHTSGGANEQFF,TRBV5-1,TRBJ2-1,TRBD2,.
TGTGCCAGCAGTGTAGGACTAGCCTCCTACGAGCAGTACTTC,CASSVGLASYEQYF,TRBV2,TRBJ2-7,TRBD2,.
TGTGCCACCAGCAGAGATCGGGGGCTGTCAGATACGCAGTATTTT,CATSRDRGLSDTQYF,TRBV15,TRBJ2-3,.,.
TGTGCCAGCAGCGCTAACGTCTGGGGGGACTATGGCTACACCTTC,CASSANVWGDYGYTF,TRBV7-3,TRBJ1-2,.,.
TGTGCCAGCTCACCCACCCCGGGTCGGACAGGCGGGGGAAACACCATATATTTT,CASSPTPGRTGGGNTIYF,TRBV18,TRBJ1-3,TRBD1,.
TGTGCCAGCAGTGAAGCGGGTCACAGTACCTACGAGCAGTACTTC,CASSEAGHSTYEQYF,TRBV6-1,TRBJ2-7,.,.
TGTGCCAGCAGTCGGGACAGCAACTACGAGCAGTACTTC,CASSRDSNYEQYF,TRBV10-3,TRBJ2-7,TRBD1,.
TGTGCCAGCAGCTTAGACCGGACCTCTGGAAACACCATATATTTT,CASSLDRTSGNTIYF,TRBV13,TRBJ1-3,.,.
TGTGCCAGCAGCTTCTCAGGCGGAAACACCATATATTTT,CASSFSGGNTIYF,TRBV5-6,TRBJ1-3,.,.